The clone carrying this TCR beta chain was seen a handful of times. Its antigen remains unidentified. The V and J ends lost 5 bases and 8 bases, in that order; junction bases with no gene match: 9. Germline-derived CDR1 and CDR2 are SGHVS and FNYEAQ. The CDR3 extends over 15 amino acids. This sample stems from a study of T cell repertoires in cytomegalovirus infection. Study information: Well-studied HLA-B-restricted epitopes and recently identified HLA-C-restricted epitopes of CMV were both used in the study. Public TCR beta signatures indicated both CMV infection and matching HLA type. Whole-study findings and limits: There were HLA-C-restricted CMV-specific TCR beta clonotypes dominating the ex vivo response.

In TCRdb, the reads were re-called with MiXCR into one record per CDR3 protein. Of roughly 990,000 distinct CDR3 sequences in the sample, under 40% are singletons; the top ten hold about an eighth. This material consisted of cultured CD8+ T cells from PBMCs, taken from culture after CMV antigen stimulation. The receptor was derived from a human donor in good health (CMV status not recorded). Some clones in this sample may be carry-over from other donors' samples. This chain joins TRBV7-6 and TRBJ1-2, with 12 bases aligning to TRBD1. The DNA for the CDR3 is TGTGCCAGCAGCCTCCGGGGACAGGGGGCGCCGGGCTACACCTTC. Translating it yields CASSLRGQGAPGYTF. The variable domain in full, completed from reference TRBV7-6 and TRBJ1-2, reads GAGVSQSPRYKVTKRGQDVALRCDPISGHVSLYWYRQALGQGPEFLTYFNYEAQQDKSGLPNDRFSAERPEGSISTLTIQRTEQRDSAMYRCASSLRGQGAPGYTFGSGTRLTVV.